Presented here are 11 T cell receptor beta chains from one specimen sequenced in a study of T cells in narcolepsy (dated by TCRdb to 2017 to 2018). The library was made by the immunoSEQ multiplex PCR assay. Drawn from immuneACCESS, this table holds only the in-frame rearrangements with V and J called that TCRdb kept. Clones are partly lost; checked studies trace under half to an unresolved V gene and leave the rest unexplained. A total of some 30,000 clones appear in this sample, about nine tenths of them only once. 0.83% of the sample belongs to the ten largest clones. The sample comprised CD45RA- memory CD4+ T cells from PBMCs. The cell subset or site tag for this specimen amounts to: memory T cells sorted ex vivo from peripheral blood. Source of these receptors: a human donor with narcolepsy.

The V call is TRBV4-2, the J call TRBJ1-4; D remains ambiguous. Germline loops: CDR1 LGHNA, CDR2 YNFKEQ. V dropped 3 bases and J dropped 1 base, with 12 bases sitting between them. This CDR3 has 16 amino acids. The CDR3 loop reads CASSQGLQGTNEKLFF. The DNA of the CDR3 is TGTGCCAGCAGCCAGGGCCTCCAAGGAACTAATGAAAAACTGTTTTTT.

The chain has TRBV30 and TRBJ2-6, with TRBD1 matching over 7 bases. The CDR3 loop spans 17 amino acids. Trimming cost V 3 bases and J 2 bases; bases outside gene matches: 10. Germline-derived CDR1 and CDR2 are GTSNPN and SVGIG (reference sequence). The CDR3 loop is CAWRIPGQITGANVLTF. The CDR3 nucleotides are TGTGCCTGGAGGATCCCGGGACAGATTACTGGGGCCAACGTCCTGACTTTC.

For the CDR3, the DNA is TGTGCCAGCAGCGGCGGCAGGGTCGGAGAGACCCAGTACTTC. Translating it yields CASSGGRVGETQYF. The rearrangement links TRBV7-9 to TRBJ2-5, with D possibly being TRBD1 (5 bases). CDR1 SEHNR and CDR2 FQNEAQ come from the germline V gene (reference sequence). Trimming removed 5 bases from V and 4 bases from J, with 14 bases in between. The CDR3 covers 14 residues. Full variable domain (rest looked up from reference TRBV7-9 and TRBJ2-5): DTGVSQNPRHKITKRGQNVTFRCDPISEHNRLYWYRQTLGQGPEFLTYFQNEAQLEKSRLLSDRFSAERPKGSFSTLEIQRTEQGDSAMYLCASSGGRVGETQYFGPGTRLLVL.

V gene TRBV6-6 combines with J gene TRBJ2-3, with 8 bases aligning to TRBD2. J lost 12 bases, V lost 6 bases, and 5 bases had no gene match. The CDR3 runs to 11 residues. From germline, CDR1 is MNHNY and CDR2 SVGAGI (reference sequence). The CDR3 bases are TGTGCCAGCAGGGGCGGGGGGACACAGTATTTT. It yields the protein CASRGGGTQYF.

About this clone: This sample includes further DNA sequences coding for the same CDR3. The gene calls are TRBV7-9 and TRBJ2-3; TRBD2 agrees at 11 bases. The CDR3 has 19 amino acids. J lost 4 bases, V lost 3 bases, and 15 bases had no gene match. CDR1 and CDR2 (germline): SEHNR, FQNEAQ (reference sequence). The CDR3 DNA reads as TGTGCCAGCAGCTTGGTAGCGGGGGGGCCTTGGTTGACCCCAGATACGCAGTATTTT. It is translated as CASSLVAGGPWLTPDTQYF.

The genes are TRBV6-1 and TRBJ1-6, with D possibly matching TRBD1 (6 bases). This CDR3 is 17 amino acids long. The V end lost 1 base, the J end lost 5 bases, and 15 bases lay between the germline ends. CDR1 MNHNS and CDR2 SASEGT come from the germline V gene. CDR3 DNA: TGTGCCAGCAGTGAAGGTGGGGGCAGGGCTAATAATTCACCCCTCCACTTT. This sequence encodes CASSEGGGRANNSPLHF.

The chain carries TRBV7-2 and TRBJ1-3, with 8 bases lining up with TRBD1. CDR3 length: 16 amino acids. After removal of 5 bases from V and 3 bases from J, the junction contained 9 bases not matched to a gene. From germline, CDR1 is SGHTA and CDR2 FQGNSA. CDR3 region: CASSGGTGGYGNTIYF. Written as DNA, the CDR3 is TGTGCCAGCAGCGGAGGAACAGGGGGATATGGAAACACCATATATTTT.

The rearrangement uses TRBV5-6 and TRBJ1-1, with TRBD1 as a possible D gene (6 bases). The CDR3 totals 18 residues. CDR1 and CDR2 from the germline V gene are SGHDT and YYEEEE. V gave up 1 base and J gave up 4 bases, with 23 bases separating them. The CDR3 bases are TGTGCCAGCAGCTTGATTACGTCAGGGGCGGGGATCGTCACTGAAGCTTTCTTT. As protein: CASSLITSGAGIVTEAFF.

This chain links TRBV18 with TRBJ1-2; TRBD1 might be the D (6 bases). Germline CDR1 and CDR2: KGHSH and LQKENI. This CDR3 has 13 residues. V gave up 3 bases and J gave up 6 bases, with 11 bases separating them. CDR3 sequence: CASSPGQNHGYTF. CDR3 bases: TGTGCCAGCTCACCCGGACAGAACCATGGCTACACCTTC.

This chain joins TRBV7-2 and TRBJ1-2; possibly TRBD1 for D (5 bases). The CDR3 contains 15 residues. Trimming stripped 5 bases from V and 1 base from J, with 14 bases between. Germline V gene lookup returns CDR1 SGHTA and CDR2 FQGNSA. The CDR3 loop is CASSRTAGSNYGYTF. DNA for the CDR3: TGTGCCAGCAGCCGAACGGCAGGGAGTAACTATGGCTACACCTTC.

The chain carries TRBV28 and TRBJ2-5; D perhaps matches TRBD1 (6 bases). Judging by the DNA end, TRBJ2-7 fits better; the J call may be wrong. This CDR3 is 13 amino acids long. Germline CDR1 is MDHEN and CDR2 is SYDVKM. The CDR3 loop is CASRETGAYEQYF. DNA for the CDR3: TGTGCCAGCAGGGAGACAGGAGCCTACGAGCAGTACTTC.